The following is a TCR beta chain sequence with its context. The data belong to a study of blood T cell repertoires in COVID-19. About the study: Italy, Spain and the United States were the sources of the convalescent and acute COVID-19 samples. The cDNA or gDNA used as material had been derived from T cells, B-cell-depleted T cells, or PBMCs.

Produced via immunoSEQ multiplex PCR; TCRdb's table is partial and in-frame only. The sample has around 60,000 clones; around 73% are singletons. This CDR3 is built from 15 residues. Trimming left V 2 bases short and J 2 bases short, with 8 bases between. Germline V gene lookup returns CDR1 SGHRS and CDR2 YFSETQ. Sequencing used peripheral blood. This chain joins TRBV5-1 and TRBJ2-6; perhaps TRBD2 as D (5 bases). The TCR comes from an elderly man with active or convalescent COVID-19. CDR3 loop: CASSFGLAGANVLTF. CDR3 bases: TGCGCCAGCAGCTTTGGACTGGCTGGGGCCAACGTCCTGACTTTC.